This section outlines one T cell receptor (beta chain) sequence together with its context. What this receptor recognizes is not known. Base qualities are missing; no much larger clone stands one base away. The data are from a study of blood T cell repertoires in COVID-19 (dated by TCRdb to the early 2020s). A note on the overall study: Samples from collaborators originated in the United States, Italy and Spain and spanned both the acute and convalescent phases of COVID-19. The material from the prospective study consisted of cDNA or gDNA derived from T cells, B-cell-depleted T cells, or PBMCs. Deeply sampled blood TCRbeta repertoires from subjects exposed to, actively infected with, or recovered from COVID-19 were included in the dataset. A freely available public database, intended as a resource for researchers studying the immune response to SARS-CoV-2, is where the repertoires were released. Samples were obtained from the ongoing ImmuneRACE study (first 160 participants) and from about 1,300 subjects provided by 6 global collaborators. Sample metadata almost always included a de-identified subject ID, COVID-19 status, age in years and sex. Where HLA class I and class II types were available, the types were taken from metadata supplied by the sample provider, not from assay-based typing.

The collaborating institutions used their own protocols to collect whole blood in K2EDTA tubes. For TCRbeta analysis, collaborators shipped samples as frozen whole blood, isolated PBMCs, or DNA extracted from either of those sample types. The full study reports these points: Clinical and demographic metadata were provided uncurated, with the amount varying by source and participant.

The immunoSEQ Assay, a bias-controlled multiplex PCR, was used to amplify TCRbeta CDR3 regions from genomic DNA. In the paper's pipeline: Within the assay, amplification of reference gene primers was used to estimate how many nucleated cells each sample contained. To quantify the absolute abundance of each unique TCRbeta CDR3 rearrangement, sequence reads were collapsed and filtered. For each sample, productive Simpson clonality was calculated by taking the square root of Simpson's diversity index across productive rearrangements. TCRdb retrieved this table from immuneACCESS and kept in-frame rearrangements only. Not all clones are present; in checked studies, unresolved V genes account for under half, and no reason is known for the remainder. The V and J calls and the clone size are those of that table, but D and trimming were determined from the DNA. The sample records over 200,000 clones, about 88% of which are singletons. The ten biggest clones cover under 0.9% of the sample.

This clonotype originated in a man in his forties or fifties with acute or convalescent COVID-19. Sample: peripheral blood.

The CDR3 is CASSGQGNQPQHF. The DNA sequence is TGTGCCAGCTCGGGACAGGGCAATCAGCCCCAGCATTTT. The chain joins TRBV7-9 to TRBJ1-5; TRBD1 lines up with 8 middle nucleotides. The germline V and J ends show losses of 8 bases and 2 bases respectively, and no gene match explains 2 bases of the junction. CDR1 and CDR2 were assigned from the germline V gene (reference sequence) as SEHNR and FQNEAQ. The CDR3 starts with the cysteine, ends with the phenylalanine, and has 13 residues. CDR3 DNA is the only sequence kept; it has 39 bases, read in frame from the first base.